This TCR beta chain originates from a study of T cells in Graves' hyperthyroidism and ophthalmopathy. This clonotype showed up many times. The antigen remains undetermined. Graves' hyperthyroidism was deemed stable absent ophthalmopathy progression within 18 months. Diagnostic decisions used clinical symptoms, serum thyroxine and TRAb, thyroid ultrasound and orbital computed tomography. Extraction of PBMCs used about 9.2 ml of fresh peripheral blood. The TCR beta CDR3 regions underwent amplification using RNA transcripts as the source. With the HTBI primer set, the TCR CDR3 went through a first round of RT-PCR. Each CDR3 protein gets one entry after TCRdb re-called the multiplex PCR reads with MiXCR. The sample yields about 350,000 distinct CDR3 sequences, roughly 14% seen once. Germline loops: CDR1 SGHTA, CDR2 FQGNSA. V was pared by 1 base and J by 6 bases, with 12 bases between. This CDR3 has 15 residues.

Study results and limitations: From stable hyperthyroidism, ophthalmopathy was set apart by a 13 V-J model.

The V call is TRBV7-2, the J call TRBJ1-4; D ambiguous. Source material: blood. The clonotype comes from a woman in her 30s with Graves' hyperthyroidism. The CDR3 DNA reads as TGTGCCAGCAGCTTAGTGGCGGGGTTGGATGAAAAACTGTTTTTT. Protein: CASSLVAGLDEKLFF.